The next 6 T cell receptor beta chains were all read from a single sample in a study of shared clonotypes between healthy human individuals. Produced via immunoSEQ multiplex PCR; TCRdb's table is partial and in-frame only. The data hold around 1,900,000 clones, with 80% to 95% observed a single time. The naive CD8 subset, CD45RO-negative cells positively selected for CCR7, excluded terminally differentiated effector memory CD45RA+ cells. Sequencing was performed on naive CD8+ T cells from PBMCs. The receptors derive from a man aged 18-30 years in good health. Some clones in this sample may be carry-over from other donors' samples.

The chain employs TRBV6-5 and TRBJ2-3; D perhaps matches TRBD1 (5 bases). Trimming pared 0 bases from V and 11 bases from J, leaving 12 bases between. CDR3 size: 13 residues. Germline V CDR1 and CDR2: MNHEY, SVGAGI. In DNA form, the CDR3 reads TGTGCCAGCAGTTACTCAGGGGCAGCTAGGCAGTATTTT. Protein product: CASSYSGAARQYF.

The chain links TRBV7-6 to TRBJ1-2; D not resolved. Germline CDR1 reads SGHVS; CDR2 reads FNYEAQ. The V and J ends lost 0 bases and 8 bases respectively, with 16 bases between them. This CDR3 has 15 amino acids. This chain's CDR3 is CASSLAIEGMAGYTF. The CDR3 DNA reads TGTGCCAGCAGCTTAGCGATCGAGGGAATGGCGGGCTACACCTTC.

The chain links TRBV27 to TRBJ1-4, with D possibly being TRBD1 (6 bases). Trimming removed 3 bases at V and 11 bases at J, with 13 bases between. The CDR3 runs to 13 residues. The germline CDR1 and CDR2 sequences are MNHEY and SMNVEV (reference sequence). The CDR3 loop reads CASSLGAPGKLFF. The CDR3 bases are TGTGCCAGCAGTTTGGGGGCGCCCGGGAAACTGTTTTTT. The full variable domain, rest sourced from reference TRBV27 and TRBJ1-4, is EAQVTQNPRYLITVTGKKLTVTCSQNMNHEYMSWYRQDPGLGLRQIYYSMNVEVTDKGDVPEGYKVSRKEKRNFPLILESPSPNQTSLYFCASSLGAPGKLFFGSGTQLSVL.

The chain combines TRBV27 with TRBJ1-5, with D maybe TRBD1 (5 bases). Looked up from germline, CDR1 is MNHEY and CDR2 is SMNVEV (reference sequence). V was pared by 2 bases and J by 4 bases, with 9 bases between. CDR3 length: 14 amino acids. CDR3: CASSLIGANQPQHF. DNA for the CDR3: TGTGCCAGCAGTTTAATAGGGGCAAATCAGCCCCAGCATTTT.

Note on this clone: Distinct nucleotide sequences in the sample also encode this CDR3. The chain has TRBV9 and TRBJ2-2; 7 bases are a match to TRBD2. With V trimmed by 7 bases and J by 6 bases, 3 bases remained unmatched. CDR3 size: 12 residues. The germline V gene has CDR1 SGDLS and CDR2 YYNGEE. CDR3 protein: CASSGGSGELFF. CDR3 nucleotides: TGTGCCAGCTCCGGGGGGTCCGGGGAGCTGTTTTTT.

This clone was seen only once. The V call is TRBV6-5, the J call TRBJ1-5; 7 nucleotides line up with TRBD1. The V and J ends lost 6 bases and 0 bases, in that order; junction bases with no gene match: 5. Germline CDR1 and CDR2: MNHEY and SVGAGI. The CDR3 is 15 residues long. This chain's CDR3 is CASRKTGYSNQPQHF. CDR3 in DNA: TGTGCCAGCAGGAAGACAGGGTATAGCAATCAGCCCCAGCATTTT.